The rows below give T cell receptor beta chains drawn from one sample of a study of beta chain features in type 1 diabetes. The assay was immunoSEQ multiplex PCR, and TCRdb's table has in-frame clones only and misses some. This table holds under 50,000 clones, 65% to 70% found once. Sequenced: Tregs from blood. The source is a woman between 18 and 29 years old with type 1 diabetes. Each CDR3 is given with its conserved first and last residue. D genes are given only for firm matches. Clone size is stated in some rows and not others, as once, few, many or a class when expanded.

clone_size	d_call	v_call	j_call	cdr3_nt	cdr3_aa
NA	NA	TRBV5-4	TRBJ2-3	TGTGCCAGCAGCTTGGACAGGGACACAGATACGCAGTATTTT	CASSLDRDTDTQYF
NA	NA	TRBV7-2	TRBJ2-1	TGTGCCAGCAGACCCTTGGCTGGCTCCAATGAGCAGTTCTTC	CASRPLAGSNEQFF
medium-sized	TRBD1	TRBV10-2	TRBJ2-7	TGCGCCAGCAGTGAGTATGGGCAGGGGGCCTACGAGCAGTACTTC	CASSEYGQGAYEQYF
NA	TRBD2	TRBV28	TRBJ2-1	TGTGCCAGCAGTCAGGGACTAGCGGGACGTTACAATGAGCAGTTCTTC	CASSQGLAGRYNEQFF
NA	NA	TRBV7-2	TRBJ2-7	TGTGCCAGCAGCTTAGGGGGTCCCAAGGGGACCTACGAGCAGTACTTC	CASSLGGPKGTYEQYF
few	TRBD1	TRBV6-1	TRBJ2-1	TGTGCCAGCAGTGGCCGGGACAGGGGAGAGAATGAGCAGTTCTTC	CASSGRDRGENEQFF
few	TRBD2	TRBV11-3	TRBJ2-1	TGTGCCAGCAGTGGCCAAGCGGGAGTTTCCTACAATGAGCAGTTCTTC	CASSGQAGVSYNEQFF
once	TRBD2	TRBV19	TRBJ2-2	TGTGCCAGTACCGGACTAGCGGGAGGGCCTGCGAGGGGGGAGCTGTTTTTT	CASTGLAGGPARGELFF
NA	NA	TRBV27	TRBJ1-6	TGTGCCAGCAGTTTTCAGGGTCCCTATTCACCCCTCCACTTT	CASSFQGPYSPLHF
NA	TRBD1	TRBV7-2	TRBJ1-2	TGTGCCAGCAGCTTAGTTTCGGGACAGGGTGGGCATGGCTACACCTTC	CASSLVSGQGGHGYTF
NA	TRBD2	TRBV7-9	TRBJ2-7	TGTGCCAGCAGCTTAGGACCCCTAGGGAGGGGTAGCTACGAGCAGTACTTC	CASSLGPLGRGSYEQYF
NA	TRBD2	TRBV19	TRBJ2-5	TGTGCCAGTAGTTTCGGACTAGCTGAGGCCCAGTACTTC	CASSFGLAEAQYF
NA	TRBD2	TRBV5-1	TRBJ2-7	TGCGCCAGCAGCTGGGGGACTAGCGGGATTGGGGAGCAGTACTTC	CASSWGTSGIGEQYF
NA	NA	TRBV5-5	TRBJ1-1	TGTGCCAGCAGCTTGTCCGGGACTACGGGGACTGAAGCTTTCTTT	CASSLSGTTGTEAFF
once	NA	TRBV25-1	TRBJ2-7	TGTGCCAGCAGTGAATATCGCGGCAGTACGGTGTACGAGCAGTACTTC	CASSEYRGSTVYEQYF
NA	NA	TRBV18	TRBJ2-7	TGTGCCAGCTCCCCCACTAGCTACGAGCAGTACTTC	CASSPTSYEQYF
NA	NA	TRBV5-5	TRBJ1-1	TGTGCCAGCAGCTTTGCGGGCGGCGCTCACACTGAAGCTTTCTTT	CASSFAGGAHTEAFF
NA	TRBD1	TRBV5-1	TRBJ2-5	TGCGCCAGCAGCGTCCGACCGGGACAGATCCAAGAGACCCAGTACTTC	CASSVRPGQIQETQYF
NA	NA	TRBV7-2	TRBJ2-3	TGTGCCAGCAGCTTAAGGTCGCGGAGCGATACGCAGTATTTT	CASSLRSRSDTQYF
NA	TRBD2	TRBV7-8	TRBJ2-7	TGTGCCAGCAGCTTACGCGGTGGGACTAGCGCCTACGAGCAGTACTTC	CASSLRGGTSAYEQYF
NA	NA	TRBV19	TRBJ2-1	TGTGCCAGTAGTATATATCCCTCCTACAATGAGCAGTTCTTC	CASSIYPSYNEQFF
NA	NA	TRBV5-1	TRBJ2-7	TGCGCCAGCAGCTTGGGACAAGTCCGCTACGAGCAGTACTTC	CASSLGQVRYEQYF
NA	NA	TRBV7-9	TRBJ2-1	TGTGCCAGCAGCCGCACGGGTGAGCAGTTCTTC	CASSRTGEQFF
once	TRBD1	TRBV29-1	TRBJ2-7	TGCAGCGTTACCCCAGGGGGCTACGAGCAGTACTTC	CSVTPGGYEQYF
few	TRBD1	TRBV7-9	TRBJ2-4	TGTGCCAGCAGCTTCCTGGACAGGGGCGAAAACATTCAGTACTTC	CASSFLDRGENIQYF
NA	NA	TRBV30	TRBJ1-5	TGTGCCCTCTCCCGGGGTGACAATCAGCCCCAGCATTTT	CALSRGDNQPQHF
NA	NA	TRBV19	TRBJ1-1	TGTGCCAGTAAGACCCCTACAGGGAACGAAGCTTTCTTT	CASKTPTGNEAFF
NA	TRBD1	TRBV9	TRBJ2-7	TGTGCCAGCAGCGTAGACACCGGGACAGTCCCCGAGCAGTACTTC	CASSVDTGTVPEQYF
NA	TRBD1	TRBV9	TRBJ2-1	TGTGCCAGCAGTGGGACAGGGAGGAATGAGCAGTTCTTC	CASSGTGRNEQFF
NA	TRBD2	TRBV4-3	TRBJ2-3	TGCGCCAGCAGCCAAGCCTCGACCGGGAGGGTGGATACGCAGTATTTT	CASSQASTGRVDTQYF
NA	TRBD1	TRBV7-2	TRBJ2-5	TGTGCCAGCAGCCCCACAGGGGGGATAGAGACCCAGTACTTC	CASSPTGGIETQYF
NA	NA	TRBV7-9	TRBJ2-1	TGTGCCAGCAGCTTGTGGCGGGGGCCCTACTACAATGAGCAGTTCTTC	CASSLWRGPYYNEQFF
NA	NA	TRBV29-1	TRBJ2-1	TGCAGCGTTGCGAGGAAGTCCTACAATGAGCAGTTCTTC	CSVARKSYNEQFF
NA	NA	TRBV6-5	TRBJ2-1	TGTGCCAGCAGTTACTCGAGGGCGGGGAATGAGCAGTTCTTC	CASSYSRAGNEQFF
NA	TRBD1	TRBV6-5	TRBJ2-7	TGTGCCGGCAGTCCAACAGGGGGGAGCTCCTACGAGCAGTACTTC	CAGSPTGGSSYEQYF
NA	NA	TRBV23-1	TRBJ2-7	TGCGCCAGCAGTCAATCCGCAGACTCCTACGAGCAGTACTTC	CASSQSADSYEQYF
NA	NA	TRBV5-4	TRBJ1-2	TGTGCCAGCACCCAAACGAACAGGGTGGATGGCTACACCTTC	CASTQTNRVDGYTF
NA	TRBD2	TRBV29-1	TRBJ2-7	TGCAGCGTTGTTGGGCTAGCGGGTTCCGAGCAGTACTTC	CSVVGLAGSEQYF
NA	NA	TRBV7-9	TRBJ2-5	TGTGCCAGCAGGAGGGGAGGCGTCCAAGAGACCCAGTACTTC	CASRRGGVQETQYF
once	NA	TRBV18	TRBJ2-7	TGTGCCAGCTCACCCTTCACGGGGGAGCAGTACTTC	CASSPFTGEQYF
NA	TRBD2	TRBV29-1	TRBJ2-3	TGCAGCGTTGGGGGACTAGCGGGAGTTGATACGCAGTATTTT	CSVGGLAGVDTQYF
NA	NA	TRBV29-1	TRBJ2-7	TGCAGCGTTGACAGACTCGACGGGGAGCAGTACTTC	CSVDRLDGEQYF
NA	TRBD1	TRBV7-9	TRBJ2-7	TGTGCCAGCACCAAGGGGGCTGGACAGGGGTCCGAGCAGTACTTC	CASTKGAGQGSEQYF
NA	NA	TRBV5-1	TRBJ1-2	TGCGCCAGCAGCGGCGGCTATGGCTACACCTTC	CASSGGYGYTF